Below are 23 T cell receptor beta chains sequenced from a single sample in a study of identical twins. TCRdb passed the 5' RACE reads through MiXCR, listing each CDR3 protein once. The sample records about 890,000 distinct CDR3 sequences, around 12% being singletons. The sample was also reused in another study, on yellow fever vaccine responses in identical twins.

Sequencing was carried out using PBMCs. These receptors all come from a woman between 18 and 29 years old in good health.

This rearrangement joins TRBV11-3 to TRBJ2-5; D remains ambiguous. This CDR3 spans 14 amino acids. Germline CDR1 reads SGHNT; CDR2 reads YENEEA. With 2 bases removed from V and 3 bases from J, the gap between germline ends came to 10 bases. This CDR3 reads CASSLQALKETQYF. Written as DNA, the CDR3 is TGTGCCAGCAGCTTACAGGCGCTCAAAGAGACCCAGTACTTC.

The gene calls are TRBV6-1 and TRBJ2-7, with 14 bases fitting TRBD2. V gave up 6 bases and J gave up 7 bases; unmatched junction bases: 17. From germline, CDR1 is MNHNS and CDR2 SASEGT. This CDR3 spans 18 amino acids. The DNA for the CDR3 is TGTGCCAGCAGCATCAGGTCAGGTGGGACTAGCGGGAGTAAGGAGCAGTACTTC. Its translation is CASSIRSGGTSGSKEQYF.

The chain has TRBV20-1 and TRBJ2-5, with D unclear. The CDR3 length is 12 residues. CDR1 is DFQATT and CDR2 is SNEGSKA in the germline V gene (reference sequence). With 6 bases removed from V and 7 bases from J, the gap between germline ends came to 15 bases. CDR3 in amino acids: CSASKAVGTQYF. CDR3 DNA: TGCAGTGCCTCTAAAGCAGTGGGGACCCAGTACTTC.

The rearrangement links TRBV10-3 to TRBJ2-5, with TRBD2 matching 7 bases. The CDR3 sequence is 13 residues long. Germline V gene sequence: CDR1 ENHRY, CDR2 SYGVKD. J was trimmed by 5 bases and V by 4 bases; bases with no gene match: 4. The CDR3 region is CAISGNGGETQYF. The CDR3 DNA follows: TGTGCCATCAGTGGGAACGGGGGGGAGACCCAGTACTTC.

This clonotype came up a few times. The chain uses TRBV9 and TRBJ2-1; 7 bases are a match to TRBD2. This CDR3 is 15 amino acids long. Looked up from germline, CDR1 is SGDLS and CDR2 is YYNGEE. Unmatched junction bases numbered 7, after V lost 4 bases and J lost 3 bases. CDR3 in DNA: TGTGCCAGCAGCCCGGTGGGGGGGTACTACAATGAGCAGTTCTTC. This encodes CASSPVGGYYNEQFF.

In its sample, this clonotype was seen many times. An end of the junction differs from the germline gene, which may be a read error. The chain is built from TRBV7-7 and TRBJ2-1; TRBD2 aligns across 9 bases. This CDR3 has 16 residues. Germline V gene sequence: CDR1 SSHAT, CDR2 FNYEAQ (reference sequence). CDR3 loop: CASSWGLADSFNEQFF. CDR3 coding DNA: TGTGCCAGCAGCTGGGGACTAGCAGACTCCTTCAATGAGCAGTTCTTC.

The chain combines TRBV15 with TRBJ2-7; 10 bases line up with TRBD2. The length of the CDR3 is 15 residues. Trimming took 0 bases from V and 3 from J; bases not matched to a gene: 2. Per germline, CDR1 LNHNV and CDR2 YYDKDF (reference sequence). The CDR3 DNA sequence: TGTGCCACCAGCAGAGATCTAGCGGGAGACTACGAGCAGTACTTC. Amino acid sequence: CATSRDLAGDYEQYF.

This clonotype showed up just a few times. The chain recombines TRBV20-1 with TRBJ2-2, with a weak D call TRBD2 (5 bases). The V end lost 2 bases, the J end lost 6 bases, and 7 bases lay between the germline ends. Germline V gene data show CDR1 as DFQATT and CDR2 as SNEGSKA (reference sequence). This CDR3 has 12 amino acids. The CDR3 sequence is CSARMGAGELFF. The DNA for the CDR3 is TGCAGTGCTAGAATGGGAGCCGGGGAGCTGTTTTTT.

This clonotype was detected only a few times. This chain uses TRBV7-9 with TRBJ1-1, with D perhaps matching TRBD1 (5 bases). Trimming removed 1 base from V and 6 bases from J, with 12 bases in between. CDR3 size: 14 residues. The germline V gene has CDR1 SEHNR and CDR2 FQNEAQ (reference sequence). CDR3 in DNA: TGTGCCAGCAGCTTAGTTGGGGCCGGGGCTGAAGCTTTCTTT. This sequence encodes CASSLVGAGAEAFF.

The V call is TRBV20-1, the J call TRBJ1-1; 7 positions match TRBD1. Trimming removed 6 bases from V and 2 bases from J; junction bases left unmatched: 9. From germline, CDR1 is DFQATT and CDR2 SNEGSKA (reference sequence). The CDR3 extends over 14 amino acids. The CDR3 region has the DNA TGCAGTGCCCCGAAAAGGGACAGTAACACTGAAGCTTTCTTT. It codes for CSAPKRDSNTEAFF.

This clonotype was picked up many times. The V call is TRBV11-2, the J call TRBJ2-3; D is tentatively TRBD1 or TRBD2 (6 bases each). The length of the CDR3 is 16 residues. Trimming shortened V by 4 bases and J by 6 bases, and 20 bases separated the two germline ends. Germline CDR1 reads SGHAT; CDR2 reads FQNNGV. The CDR3 region is CASSYLRQGRWDTQYF. The CDR3 DNA sequence: TGTGCCAGCAGCTACCTTAGGCAGGGGAGGTGGGATACGCAGTATTTT.

This clonotype showed up just a few times. The chain is built from TRBV9 and TRBJ1-3; tentatively, D is TRBD1 (6 bases). From germline, CDR1 is SGDLS and CDR2 YYNGEE. Trimming cost V 0 bases and J 6 bases, with 10 bases left between them. This CDR3 comprises 14 residues. The DNA of the CDR3 is TGTGCCAGCAGCGTAGTGGACAGCCCAAACACCATATATTTT. Amino acids: CASSVVDSPNTIYF.

This clonotype was picked up a small number of times. The chain joins TRBV7-3 to TRBJ2-3, with D hard to call. In germline, CDR1 is SGHTA, CDR2 FQGTGA. Trimming removed 0 bases at V and 5 bases at J, with 6 bases between. CDR3 length: 13 residues. CDR3 in amino acids: CASSLTDRDTQYF. CDR3 nucleotides: TGTGCCAGCAGCTTAACAGATAGAGATACGCAGTATTTT.

The sample holds a few counts of this clonotype. This rearrangement joins TRBV2 to TRBJ2-1; TRBD2 matches at 8 bases. V shed 3 bases and J 5 bases; nucleotides not matched to a gene: 6. CDR3 length: 15 amino acids. CDR1 SNHLY and CDR2 FYNNEI come from the germline V gene. Here the CDR3 reads CASSDYRRGDNEQFF. CDR3 nucleotides: TGTGCCAGCAGTGATTATCGGCGGGGGGACAATGAGCAGTTCTTC.

This clonotype came up a few times. V usage is TRBV6-1 and J usage is TRBJ2-5; 8 bases map to TRBD2. This CDR3 spans 13 amino acids. Germline assignment: CDR1 MNHNS and CDR2 SASEGT. Trimming cost V 8 bases and J 5 bases; bases outside gene matches: 7. CDR3 residues: CASRRGRIETQYF. CDR3 nucleotides: TGTGCCAGCCGTCGCGGGAGGATTGAGACCCAGTACTTC.

This clonotype was seen a handful of times. The V gene is TRBV4-1, the J gene TRBJ1-1; 8 positions agree with TRBD1. The CDR3 is 14 amino acids. CDR1 is MGHRA, CDR2 YSYEKL, per germline. With V trimmed by 3 bases and J by 5 bases, 5 bases remained unmatched. CDR3 sequence: CASSHPGQDTEAFF. The CDR3 bases are TGCGCCAGCAGCCATCCGGGACAGGATACTGAAGCTTTCTTT.

The chain is built from TRBV7-6 and TRBJ2-7; D is unclear. Germline V gives CDR1 SGHVS, CDR2 FNYEAQ. V was pared by 2 bases and J by 3 bases, with 14 bases between. CDR3 length: 15 amino acids. The CDR3 here is CASSLRQNEFYEQYV. The CDR3, as DNA: TGTGCCAGCAGCTTACGTCAGAACGAGTTCTACGAGCAGTACGTC.

This clonotype was counted only a few times. The germline gene is not matched at one end of the junction; a read error may be the cause. J is TRBJ1-1 and V is TRBV7-9, with D possibly TRBD1 on 5 matching bases. The length of the CDR3 is 14 residues. The V gene's germline CDR1 is SEHNR and CDR2 FQNEAQ (reference sequence). For the CDR3, the DNA is TGTGCCAGCAGCTGGGACCTTATGGGCACTGAAGTTTTCTTT. Translating it yields CASSWDLMGTEVFF.

The chain employs TRBV24-1 and TRBJ2-3; D is unresolved. The germline V gene encodes CDR1 KGHDR and CDR2 SFDVKD. V lost 4 bases to trimming and J lost 3 bases, with 4 bases between them. This CDR3 is built from 12 residues. The CDR3: CATSERTDTQYF. CDR3 coding DNA: TGTGCCACCAGTGAAAGGACAGATACGCAGTATTTT.

The chain combines TRBV6-8 with TRBJ2-4; either TRBD1 or TRBD2 may fit D (5 bases each). The CDR3 is 15 residues long. Trimming took 2 bases from V and 5 from J, leaving 13 bases between them. Germline CDR1 reads MNHGY; CDR2 reads SAAAGT. CDR3 region: CASSYHRGRENIQYF. The CDR3 nucleotides read TGTGCCAGCAGTTACCACCGGGGCAGGGAAAACATTCAGTACTTC.

This clonotype has a count of ten or more. This chain links TRBV5-1 with TRBJ1-2; 7 bases align to TRBD1. Unmatched junction bases numbered 0, after V lost 3 bases and J lost 4 bases. CDR1 is SGHRS, CDR2 YFSETQ, per germline. The CDR3 contains 12 residues. The CDR3 DNA follows: TGCGCCAGCAGCTGGGACAGCTATGGCTACACCTTC. This codes for CASSWDSYGYTF.

Many counts were recorded for this clonotype. This chain uses TRBV7-9 with TRBJ2-2; D tentatively reads TRBD1 or TRBD2 (5 bases each). Per the germline V gene, CDR1 is SEHNR and CDR2 is FQNEAQ (reference sequence). The CDR3 spans 16 residues. The V gene lost 4 bases and the J gene lost 0 bases, with 12 bases spanning the gap. CDR3 sequence (DNA): TGTGCCAGCAGCTATTCGGGGACGTCGAACACCGGGGAGCTGTTTTTT. This encodes CASSYSGTSNTGELFF.

This clonotype was picked up a small number of times. The chain carries TRBV20-1 and TRBJ2-5; D is uncertain. Germline V CDR1 and CDR2: DFQATT, SNEGSKA (reference sequence). The CDR3 contains 13 residues. Deletions cut 3 bases from V and 7 bases from J, with 15 bases between. The chain's CDR3 is CSASGSRDLTQYF. The CDR3 DNA sequence: TGCAGTGCTAGTGGCTCTAGAGATCTGACCCAGTACTTC.